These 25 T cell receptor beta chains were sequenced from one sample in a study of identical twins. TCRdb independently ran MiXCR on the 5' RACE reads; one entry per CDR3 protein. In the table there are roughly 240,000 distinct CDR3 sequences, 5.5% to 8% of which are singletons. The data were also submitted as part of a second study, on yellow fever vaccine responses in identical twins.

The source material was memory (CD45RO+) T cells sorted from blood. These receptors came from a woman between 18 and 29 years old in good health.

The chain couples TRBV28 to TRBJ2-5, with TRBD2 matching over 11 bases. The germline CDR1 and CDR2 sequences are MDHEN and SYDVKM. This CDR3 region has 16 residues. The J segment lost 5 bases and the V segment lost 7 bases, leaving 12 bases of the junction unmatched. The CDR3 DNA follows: TGTGCCAGCAATGAAATAGCGGGGGGGCAATATGAGACCCAGTACTTC. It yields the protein CASNEIAGGQYETQYF.

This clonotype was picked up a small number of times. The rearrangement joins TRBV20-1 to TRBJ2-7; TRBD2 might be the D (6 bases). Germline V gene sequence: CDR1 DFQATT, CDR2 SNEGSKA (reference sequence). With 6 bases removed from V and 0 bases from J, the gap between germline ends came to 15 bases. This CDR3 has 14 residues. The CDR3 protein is CSAPLGGDSYEQYF. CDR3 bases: TGCAGTGCCCCCTTGGGGGGAGACTCCTACGAGCAGTACTTC.

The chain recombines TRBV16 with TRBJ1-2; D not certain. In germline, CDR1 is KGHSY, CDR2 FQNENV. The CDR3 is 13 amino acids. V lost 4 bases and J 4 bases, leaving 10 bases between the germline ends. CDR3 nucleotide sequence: TGTGCCAGCAGCCCCTCCCGAGGCTATGGCTACACCTTC. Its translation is CASSPSRGYGYTF.

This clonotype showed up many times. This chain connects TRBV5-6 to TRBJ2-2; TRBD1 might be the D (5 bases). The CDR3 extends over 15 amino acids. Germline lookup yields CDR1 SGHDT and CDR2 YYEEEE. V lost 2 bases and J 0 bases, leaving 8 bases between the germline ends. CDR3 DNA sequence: TGTGCCAGCAGCTTCCCAGGGTCGAACACCGGGGAGCTGTTTTTT. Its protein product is CASSFPGSNTGELFF.

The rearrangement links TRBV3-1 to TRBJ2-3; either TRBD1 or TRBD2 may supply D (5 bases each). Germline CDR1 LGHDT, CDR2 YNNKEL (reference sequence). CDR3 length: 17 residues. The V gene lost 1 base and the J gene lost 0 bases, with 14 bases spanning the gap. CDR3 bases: TGTGCCAGCAGCCAAGGTCCACGGGGCGCTAGCACAGATACGCAGTATTTT. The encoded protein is CASSQGPRGASTDTQYF.

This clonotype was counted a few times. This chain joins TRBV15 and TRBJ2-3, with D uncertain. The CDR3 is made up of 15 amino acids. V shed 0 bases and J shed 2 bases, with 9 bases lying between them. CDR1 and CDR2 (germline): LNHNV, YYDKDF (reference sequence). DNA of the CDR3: TGTGCCACCAGCAGAGATCTCGAGGTCACAGATACGCAGTATTTT. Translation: CATSRDLEVTDTQYF.

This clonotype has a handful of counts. Here the CDR3 DNA reads TGTGCCAGCACCATACAAGGGGGAGATACGCAGTATTTT. This encodes CASTIQGGDTQYF. The rearrangement links TRBV12-3 or TRBV12-4 to TRBJ2-3; a possible D gene is TRBD1 (6 bases). Trimming took 7 bases from V and 5 from J, leaving 13 bases between them. This CDR3 has 13 residues.

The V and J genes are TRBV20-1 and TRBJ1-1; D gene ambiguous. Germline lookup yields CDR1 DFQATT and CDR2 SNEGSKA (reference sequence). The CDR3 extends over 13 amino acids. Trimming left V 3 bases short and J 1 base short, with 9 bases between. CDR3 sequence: CSASPGANTEAFF. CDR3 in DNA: TGCAGTGCTAGTCCAGGAGCGAACACTGAAGCTTTCTTT.

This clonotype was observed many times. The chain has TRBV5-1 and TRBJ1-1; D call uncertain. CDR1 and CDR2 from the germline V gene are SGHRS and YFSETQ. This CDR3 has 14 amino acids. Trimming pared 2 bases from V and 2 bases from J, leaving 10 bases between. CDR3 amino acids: CASSLDPGNTEAFF. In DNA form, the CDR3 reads TGCGCCAGCAGCTTAGACCCGGGAAACACTGAAGCTTTCTTT.

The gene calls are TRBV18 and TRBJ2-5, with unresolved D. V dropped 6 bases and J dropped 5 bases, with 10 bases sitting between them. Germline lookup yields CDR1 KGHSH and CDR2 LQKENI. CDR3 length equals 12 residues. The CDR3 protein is CASSQPRETQYF. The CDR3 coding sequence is TGTGCCAGCTCGCAACCTCGGGAGACCCAGTACTTC.

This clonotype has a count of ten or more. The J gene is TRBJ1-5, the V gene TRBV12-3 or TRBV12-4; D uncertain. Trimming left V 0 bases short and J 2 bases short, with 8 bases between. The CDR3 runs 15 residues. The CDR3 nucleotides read TGTGCCAGCAGTTTAGCGTGGCAGGGCAATCAGCCCCAGCATTTT. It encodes CASSLAWQGNQPQHF.

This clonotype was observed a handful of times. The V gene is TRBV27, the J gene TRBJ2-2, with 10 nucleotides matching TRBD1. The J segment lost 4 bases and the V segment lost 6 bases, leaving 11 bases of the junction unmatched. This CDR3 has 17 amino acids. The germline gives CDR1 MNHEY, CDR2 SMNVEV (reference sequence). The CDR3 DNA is TGTGCCAGCAGACTAGGACAGGGGGGGTCGGGCACCGGGGAGCTGTTTTTT. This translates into CASRLGQGGSGTGELFF.

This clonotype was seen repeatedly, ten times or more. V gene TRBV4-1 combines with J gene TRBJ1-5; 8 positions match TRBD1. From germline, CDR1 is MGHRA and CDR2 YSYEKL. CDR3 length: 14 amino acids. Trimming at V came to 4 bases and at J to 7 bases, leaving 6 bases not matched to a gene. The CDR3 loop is CASSLGQGSQPQHF. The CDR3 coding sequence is TGCGCCAGCAGCCTCGGACAGGGTAGCCAGCCCCAGCATTTT.

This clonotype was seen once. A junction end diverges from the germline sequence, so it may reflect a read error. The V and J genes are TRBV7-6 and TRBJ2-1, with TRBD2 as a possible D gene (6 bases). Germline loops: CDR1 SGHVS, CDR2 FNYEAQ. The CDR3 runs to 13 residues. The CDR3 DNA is TGTGCCACATCGGCGGGACCCTACAAAGAGCAGTTCTTC. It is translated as CATSAGPYKEQFF. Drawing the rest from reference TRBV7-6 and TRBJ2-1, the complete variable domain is GAGVSQSPRYKVTKRGQDVALRCDPISGHVSLYWYRQALGQGPEFLTYFNYEAQQDKSGLPNDRFSAERPEGSISTLTIQRTEQRDSAMYRCATSAGPYKEQFFGPGTRLTVL.

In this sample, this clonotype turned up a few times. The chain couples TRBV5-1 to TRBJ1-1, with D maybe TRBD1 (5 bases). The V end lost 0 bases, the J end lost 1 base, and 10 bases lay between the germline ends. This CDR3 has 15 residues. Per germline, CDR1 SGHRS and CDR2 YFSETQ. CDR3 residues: CASSLASGRNTEAFF. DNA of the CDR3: TGCGCCAGCAGCTTGGCCTCAGGGAGGAACACTGAAGCTTTCTTT.

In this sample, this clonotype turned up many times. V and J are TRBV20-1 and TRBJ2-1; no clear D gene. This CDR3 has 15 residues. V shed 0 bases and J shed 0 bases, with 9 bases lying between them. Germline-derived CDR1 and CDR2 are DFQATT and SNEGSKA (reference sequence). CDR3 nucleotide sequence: TGCAGTGCTAGAGATGCGAGGAGCTCCTACAATGAGCAGTTCTTC. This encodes CSARDARSSYNEQFF.

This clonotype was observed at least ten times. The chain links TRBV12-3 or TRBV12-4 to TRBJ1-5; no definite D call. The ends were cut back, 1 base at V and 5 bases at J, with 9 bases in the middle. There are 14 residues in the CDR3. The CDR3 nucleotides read TGTGCCAGCAGTTTAGGGGGTGGTGATCAGCCCCAGCATTTT. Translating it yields CASSLGGGDQPQHF.

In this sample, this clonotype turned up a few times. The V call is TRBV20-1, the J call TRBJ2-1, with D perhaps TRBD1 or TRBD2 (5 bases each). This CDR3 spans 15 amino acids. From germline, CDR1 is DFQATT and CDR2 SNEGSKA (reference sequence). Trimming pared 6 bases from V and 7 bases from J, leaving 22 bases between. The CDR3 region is CSANSGTWRGNEQFF. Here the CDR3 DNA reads TGCAGTGCGAACTCCGGGACCTGGAGAGGTAATGAGCAGTTCTTC.

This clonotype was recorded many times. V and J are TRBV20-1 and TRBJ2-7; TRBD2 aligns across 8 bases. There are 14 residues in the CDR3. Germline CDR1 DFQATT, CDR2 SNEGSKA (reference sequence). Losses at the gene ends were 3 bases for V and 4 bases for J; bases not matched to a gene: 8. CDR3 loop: CSASRLQREYEQYF. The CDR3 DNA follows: TGCAGTGCTAGTCGTCTTCAGCGGGAGTACGAGCAGTACTTC.

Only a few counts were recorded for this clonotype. The DNA of the CDR3 is TGCAGTGCTAGAGAGTACGGGGTCTGGGACAAGAACATTCAGTACTTC. Encoded protein: CSAREYGVWDKNIQYF. The V call is TRBV20-1, the J call TRBJ2-4; a possible D gene is TRBD1 (6 bases). Deletions cut 0 bases from V and 7 bases from J, with 19 bases between. Germline V gene sequence: CDR1 DFQATT, CDR2 SNEGSKA (reference sequence). The CDR3 extends over 16 amino acids.

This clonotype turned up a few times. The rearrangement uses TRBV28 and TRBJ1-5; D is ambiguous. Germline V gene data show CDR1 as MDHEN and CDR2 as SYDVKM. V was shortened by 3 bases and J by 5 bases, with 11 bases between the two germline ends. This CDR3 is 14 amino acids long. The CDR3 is CASSFRSDYQPQHF. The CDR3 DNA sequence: TGTGCCAGCAGTTTTCGGTCGGATTATCAGCCCCAGCATTTT.

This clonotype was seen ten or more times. For the CDR3, the DNA is TGTGCCAGCAGCGGGCAGGCTGCGCCCGGGGAGCTGTTTTTT. This gives the protein CASSGQAAPGELFF. The J gene is TRBJ2-2, the V gene TRBV11-2; D remains ambiguous. The CDR3 has 14 residues. The V gene's germline CDR1 is SGHAT and CDR2 FQNNGV. Trimming took off 5 bases at V and 6 bases at J, with 13 bases between the two ends.

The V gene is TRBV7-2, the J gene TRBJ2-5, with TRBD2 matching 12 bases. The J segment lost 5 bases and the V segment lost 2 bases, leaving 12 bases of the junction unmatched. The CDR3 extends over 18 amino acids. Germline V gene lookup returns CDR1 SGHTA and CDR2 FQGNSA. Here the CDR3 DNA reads TGTGCCAGCAGCTTAAGCACTAGCGGGGGGATCACCGGGGAGACCCAGTACTTC. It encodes CASSLSTSGGITGETQYF.

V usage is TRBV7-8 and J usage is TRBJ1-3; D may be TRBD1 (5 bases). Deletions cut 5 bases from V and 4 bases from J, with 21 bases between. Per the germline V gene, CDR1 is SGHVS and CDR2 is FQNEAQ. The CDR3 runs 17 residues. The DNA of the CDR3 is TGTGCCAGCAGCCTACCTAGGTGGGGGTCCTTGGGAAACACCATATATTTT. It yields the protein CASSLPRWGSLGNTIYF.

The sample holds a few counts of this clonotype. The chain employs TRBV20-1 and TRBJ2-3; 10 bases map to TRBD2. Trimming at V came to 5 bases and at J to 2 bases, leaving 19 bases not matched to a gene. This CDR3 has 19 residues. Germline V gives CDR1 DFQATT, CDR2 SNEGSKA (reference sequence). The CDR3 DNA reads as TGCAGTGCTTCAGGAGGGCTAGCGGGGGCCCAAGAACTCACAGATACGCAGTATTTT. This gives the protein CSASGGLAGAQELTDTQYF.